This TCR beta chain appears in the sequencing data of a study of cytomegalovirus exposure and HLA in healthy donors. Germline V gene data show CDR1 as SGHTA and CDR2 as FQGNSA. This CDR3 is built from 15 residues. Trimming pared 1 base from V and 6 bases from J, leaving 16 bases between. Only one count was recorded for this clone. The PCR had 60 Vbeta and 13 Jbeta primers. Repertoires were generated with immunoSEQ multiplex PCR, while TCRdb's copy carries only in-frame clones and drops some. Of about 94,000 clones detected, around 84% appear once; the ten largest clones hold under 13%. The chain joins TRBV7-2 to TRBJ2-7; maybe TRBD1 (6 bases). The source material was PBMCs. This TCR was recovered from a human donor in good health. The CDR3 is CASSLDGNRVGEQYF. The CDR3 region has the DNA TGTGCCAGCAGCTTAGACGGCAACAGGGTAGGCGAGCAGTACTTC.